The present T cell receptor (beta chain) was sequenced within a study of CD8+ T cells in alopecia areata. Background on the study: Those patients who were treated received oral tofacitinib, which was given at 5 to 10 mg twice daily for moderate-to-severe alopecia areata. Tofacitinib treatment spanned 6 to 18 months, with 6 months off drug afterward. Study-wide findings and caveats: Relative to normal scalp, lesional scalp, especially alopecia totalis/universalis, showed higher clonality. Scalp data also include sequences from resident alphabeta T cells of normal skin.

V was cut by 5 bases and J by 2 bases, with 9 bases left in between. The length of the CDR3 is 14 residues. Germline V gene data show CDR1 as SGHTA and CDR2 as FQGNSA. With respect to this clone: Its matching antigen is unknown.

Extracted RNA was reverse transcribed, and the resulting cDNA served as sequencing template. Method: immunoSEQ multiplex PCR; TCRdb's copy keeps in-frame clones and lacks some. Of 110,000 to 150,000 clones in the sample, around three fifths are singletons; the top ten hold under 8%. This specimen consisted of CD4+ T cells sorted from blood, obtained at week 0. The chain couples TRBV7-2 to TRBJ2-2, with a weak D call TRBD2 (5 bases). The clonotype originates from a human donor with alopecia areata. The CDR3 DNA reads TGTGCCAGCAGCCCGGACTCAAACACCGGGGAGCTGTTTTTT. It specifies CASSPDSNTGELFF.